The subject of this entry is one T cell receptor beta chain. Its specificity is not known. The CDR3 covers 12 residues. V lost 2 bases and J lost 15, with 11 bases in between. The germline V gene has CDR1 KGHSH and CDR2 LQKENI. This record belongs to a study of T cell responses to AZD1222 COVID-19 vaccine. Study observations and caveats: There were repertoire samples only from the period after the peak T cell response.

Generated by immunoSEQ multiplex PCR, the TCRdb table keeps only in-frame clones and is missing some. This table holds about 180,000 clones, 88% found once. Timing groups of about 4 and about 12 weeks for second doses were pooled. The receptor's source is an adult who received the AZD1222 COVID-19 vaccine. Source: peripheral blood, taken 28 days after the second AZD1222 dose. This chain connects TRBV18 to TRBJ1-6; the D is unclear. The CDR3: CASSPGVTLLHF. CDR3 coding DNA: TGTGCCAGCTCACCAGGGGTCACTCTCCTCCACTTT. Full variable domain (outside the CDR3, taken from reference TRBV18 and TRBJ1-6): NAGVMQNPRHLVRRRGQEARLRCSPMKGHSHVYWYRQLPEEGLKFMVYLQKENIIDESGMPKERFSAEFPKEGPSILRIQQVVRGDSAAYFCASSPGVTLLHFGNGTRLTVT.